This T cell receptor (beta chain) emerged from a study of blood T cell repertoires in COVID-19. The method was immunoSEQ multiplex PCR; TCRdb's version includes in-frame clones alone and lacks a portion of them. There are about 220,000 clones in the sample; under 90% occur only once, and under 3.5% lies in the top ten. The length of the CDR3 is 13 residues. Trimming stripped 1 base from V and 3 bases from J, with 7 bases between. The germline V gene encodes CDR1 SEHNR and CDR2 FQNEAQ (reference sequence). The sample comprised PBMCs or T cells enriched from blood (not recorded which). The clonotype comes from a woman aged 55-69 years who had recovered from COVID-19. The rearrangement links TRBV7-9 to TRBJ2-7; perhaps TRBD1 as D (6 bases). This chain's CDR3 is CASSLGGLYEQYF. The CDR3 DNA reads as TGTGCCAGCAGCTTAGGGGGGCTCTACGAGCAGTACTTC.